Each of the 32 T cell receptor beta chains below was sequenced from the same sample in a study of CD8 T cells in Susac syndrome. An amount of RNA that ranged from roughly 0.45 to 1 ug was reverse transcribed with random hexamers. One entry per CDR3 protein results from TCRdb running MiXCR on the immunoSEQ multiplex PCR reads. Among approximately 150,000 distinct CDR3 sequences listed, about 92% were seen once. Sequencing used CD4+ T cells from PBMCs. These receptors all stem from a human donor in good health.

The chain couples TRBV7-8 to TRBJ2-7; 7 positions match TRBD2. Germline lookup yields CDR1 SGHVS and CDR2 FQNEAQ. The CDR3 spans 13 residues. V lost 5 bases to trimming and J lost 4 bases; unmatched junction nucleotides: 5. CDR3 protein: CASSPGRGYEQYF. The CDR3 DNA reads TGTGCCAGCAGCCCGGGGAGGGGTTACGAGCAGTACTTC.

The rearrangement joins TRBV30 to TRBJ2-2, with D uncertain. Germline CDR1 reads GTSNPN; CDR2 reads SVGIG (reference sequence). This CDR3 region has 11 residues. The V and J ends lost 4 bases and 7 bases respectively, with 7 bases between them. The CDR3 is CAWTRVGELFF. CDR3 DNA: TGTGCCTGGACTCGGGTCGGGGAGCTGTTTTTT.

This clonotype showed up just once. Written as DNA, the CDR3 is TGTGCCAGCAGCGTAGCGGGGCCCTACAATGAGCAGTTCTTC. This sequence encodes CASSVAGPYNEQFF. The chain has TRBV7-3 and TRBJ2-1, with 8 bases that match TRBD2. V shed 5 bases and J 2 bases; nucleotides not matched to a gene: 2. Germline V gives CDR1 SGHTA, CDR2 FQGTGA. The CDR3 runs to 14 residues.

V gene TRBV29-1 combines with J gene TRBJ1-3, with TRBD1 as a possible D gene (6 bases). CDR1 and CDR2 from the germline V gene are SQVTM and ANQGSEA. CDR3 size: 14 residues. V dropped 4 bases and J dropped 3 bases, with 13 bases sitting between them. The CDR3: CSVARGLGGNTIYF. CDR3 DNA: TGCAGCGTTGCCAGGGGATTAGGTGGAAACACCATATATTTT.

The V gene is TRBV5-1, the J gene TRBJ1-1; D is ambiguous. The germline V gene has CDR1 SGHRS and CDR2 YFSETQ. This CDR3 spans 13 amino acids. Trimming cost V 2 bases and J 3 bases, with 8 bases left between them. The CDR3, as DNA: TGCGCCAGCAGCTTCATGGAGGACACTGAAGCTTTCTTT. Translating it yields CASSFMEDTEAFF.

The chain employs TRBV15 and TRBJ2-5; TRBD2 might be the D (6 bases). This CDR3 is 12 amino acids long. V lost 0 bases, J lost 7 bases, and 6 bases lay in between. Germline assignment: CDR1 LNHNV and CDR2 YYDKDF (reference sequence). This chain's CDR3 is CATSREGGTQYF. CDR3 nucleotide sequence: TGTGCCACCAGCAGAGAGGGAGGGACCCAGTACTTC.

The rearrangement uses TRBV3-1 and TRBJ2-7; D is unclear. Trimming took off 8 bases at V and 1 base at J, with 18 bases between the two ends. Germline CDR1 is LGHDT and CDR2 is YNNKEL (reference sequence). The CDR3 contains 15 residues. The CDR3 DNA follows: TGTGCCAGCCGACGAACCCTTCAAGGGTCCTACGAGCAGTACTTC. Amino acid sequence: CASRRTLQGSYEQYF.

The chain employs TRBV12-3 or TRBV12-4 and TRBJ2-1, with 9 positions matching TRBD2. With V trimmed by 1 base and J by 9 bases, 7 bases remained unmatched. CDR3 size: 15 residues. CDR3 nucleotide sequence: TGTGCCAGCAGTTTAGAGGGCGGGGGGGCCTTTGAGCAGTTCTTC. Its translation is CASSLEGGGAFEQFF.

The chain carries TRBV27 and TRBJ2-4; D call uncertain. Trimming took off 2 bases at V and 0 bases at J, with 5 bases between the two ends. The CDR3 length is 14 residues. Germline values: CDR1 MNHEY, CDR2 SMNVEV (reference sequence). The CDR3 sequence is CASSLGIAKNIQYF. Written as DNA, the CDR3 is TGTGCCAGCAGTTTAGGGATAGCCAAAAACATTCAGTACTTC.

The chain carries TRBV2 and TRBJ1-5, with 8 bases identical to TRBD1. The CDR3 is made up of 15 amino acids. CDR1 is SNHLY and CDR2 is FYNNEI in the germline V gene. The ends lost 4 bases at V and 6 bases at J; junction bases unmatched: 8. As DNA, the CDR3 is TGTGCCAGCAGTGCGTTCCAGGGGGCGGGTCAGCCCCAGCATTTT. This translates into CASSAFQGAGQPQHF.

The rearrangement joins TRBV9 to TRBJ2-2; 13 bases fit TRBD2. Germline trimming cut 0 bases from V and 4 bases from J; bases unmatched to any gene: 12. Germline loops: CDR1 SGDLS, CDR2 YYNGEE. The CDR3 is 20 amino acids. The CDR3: CASSVVPGLAGAPGTGELFF. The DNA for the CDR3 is TGTGCCAGCAGCGTAGTCCCAGGACTAGCGGGGGCCCCCGGCACCGGGGAGCTGTTTTTT.

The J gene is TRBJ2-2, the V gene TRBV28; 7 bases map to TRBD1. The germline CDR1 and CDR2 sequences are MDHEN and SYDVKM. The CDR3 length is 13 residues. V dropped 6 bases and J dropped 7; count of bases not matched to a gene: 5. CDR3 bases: TGTGCCAGCAGCTTGACAGGGCACGGGGAGCTGTTTTTT. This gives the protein CASSLTGHGELFF. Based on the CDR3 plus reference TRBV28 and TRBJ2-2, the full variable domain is DVKVTQSSRYLVKRTGEKVFLECVQDMDHENMFWYRQDPGLGLRLIYFSYDVKMKEKGDIPEGYSVSREKKERFSLILESASTNQTSMYLCASSLTGHGELFFGEGSRLTVL.

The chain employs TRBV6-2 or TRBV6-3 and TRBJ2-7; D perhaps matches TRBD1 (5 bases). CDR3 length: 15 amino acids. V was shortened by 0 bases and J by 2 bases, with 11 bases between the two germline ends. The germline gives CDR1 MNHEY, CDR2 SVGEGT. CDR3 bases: TGTGCCAGCAGTTACTCGACGCGGACAACCTACGAGCAGTACTTC. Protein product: CASSYSTRTTYEQYF.

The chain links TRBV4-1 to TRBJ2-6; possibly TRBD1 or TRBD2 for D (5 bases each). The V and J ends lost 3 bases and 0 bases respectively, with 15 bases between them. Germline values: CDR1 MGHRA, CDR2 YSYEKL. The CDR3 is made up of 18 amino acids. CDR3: CASSQPGRTPSGANVLTF. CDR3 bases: TGCGCCAGCAGCCAGCCGGGACGGACTCCCTCTGGGGCCAACGTCCTGACTTTC.

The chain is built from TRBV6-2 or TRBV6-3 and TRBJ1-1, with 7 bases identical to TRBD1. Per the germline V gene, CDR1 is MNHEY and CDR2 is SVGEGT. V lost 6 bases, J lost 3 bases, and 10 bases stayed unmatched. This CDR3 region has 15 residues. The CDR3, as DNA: TGTGCCAGCAGAGAACCACAGGGGCCGCACACTGAAGCTTTCTTT. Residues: CASREPQGPHTEAFF.

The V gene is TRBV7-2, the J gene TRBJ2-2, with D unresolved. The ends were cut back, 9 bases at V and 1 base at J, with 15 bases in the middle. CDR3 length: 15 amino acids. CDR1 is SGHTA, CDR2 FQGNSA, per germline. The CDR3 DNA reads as TGTGCCAGTAGCCTCGGTTATTTGAACACCGGGGAGCTGTTTTTT. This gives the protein CASSLGYLNTGELFF. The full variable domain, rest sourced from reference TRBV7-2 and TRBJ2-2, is GAGVSQSPSNKVTEKGKDVELRCDPISGHTALYWYRQSLGQGLEFLIYFQGNSAPDKSGLPSDRFSAERTGGSVSTLTIQRTQQEDSAVYLCASSLGYLNTGELFFGEGSRLTVL.

CDR3 protein: CASTPGHRETQYF. The CDR3 DNA reads TGTGCCAGTACTCCCGGACACCGAGAGACCCAGTACTTC. The chain employs TRBV19 and TRBJ2-5; a weak D match, TRBD1 (5 bases). CDR1 is LNHDA and CDR2 is SQIVND in the germline V gene (reference sequence). Trimming left V 7 bases short and J 4 bases short, with 13 bases between. The CDR3 extends over 13 amino acids.

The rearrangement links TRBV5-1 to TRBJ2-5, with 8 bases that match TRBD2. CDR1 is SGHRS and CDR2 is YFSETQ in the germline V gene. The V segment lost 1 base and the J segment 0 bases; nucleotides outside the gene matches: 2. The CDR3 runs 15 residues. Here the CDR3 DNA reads TGCGCCAGCAGCTTGACTAGCGGCCACCAAGAGACCCAGTACTTC. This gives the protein CASSLTSGHQETQYF.

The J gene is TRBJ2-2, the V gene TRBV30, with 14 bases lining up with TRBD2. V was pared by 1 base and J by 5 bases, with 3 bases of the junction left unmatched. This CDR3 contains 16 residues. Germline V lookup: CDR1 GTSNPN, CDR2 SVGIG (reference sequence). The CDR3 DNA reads TGTGCCTGGAGTGGACTAGCGGGAGGGATTACCGGGGAGCTGTTTTTT. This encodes CAWSGLAGGITGELFF.

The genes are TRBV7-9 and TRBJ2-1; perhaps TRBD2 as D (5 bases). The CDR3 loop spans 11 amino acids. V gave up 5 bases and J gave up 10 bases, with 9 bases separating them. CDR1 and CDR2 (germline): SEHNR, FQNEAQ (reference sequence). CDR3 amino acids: CASSPREEQFF. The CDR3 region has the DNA TGTGCCAGCAGCCCGAGGGAGGAGCAGTTCTTC.

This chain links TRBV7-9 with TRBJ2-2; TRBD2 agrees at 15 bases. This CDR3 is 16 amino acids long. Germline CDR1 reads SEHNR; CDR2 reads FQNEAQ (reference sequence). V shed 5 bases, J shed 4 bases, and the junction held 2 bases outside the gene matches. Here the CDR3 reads CASSGLAGGPTGELFF. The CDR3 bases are TGTGCCAGCAGCGGACTAGCGGGGGGGCCCACCGGGGAGCTGTTTTTT.

CDR3 in DNA: TGCAGTGCTAGCAGGCTAGCGATAGAGACCCAGTACTTC. This encodes CSASRLAIETQYF. V usage is TRBV20-1 and J usage is TRBJ2-5; TRBD2 might be the D (6 bases). V dropped 3 bases and J dropped 4 bases, with 12 bases sitting between them. This CDR3 region has 13 residues. Germline V lookup: CDR1 DFQATT, CDR2 SNEGSKA (reference sequence).

CDR3 residues: CASSLGGRQTQYF. CDR3 coding DNA: TGTGCCAGCAGCTTAGGGGGCCGACAGACCCAGTACTTC. The chain carries TRBV7-9 and TRBJ2-5; D perhaps matches TRBD1 (5 bases). This CDR3 comprises 13 residues. V gave up 1 base and J gave up 6 bases, with 9 bases separating them. Germline assignment: CDR1 SEHNR and CDR2 FQNEAQ (reference sequence).

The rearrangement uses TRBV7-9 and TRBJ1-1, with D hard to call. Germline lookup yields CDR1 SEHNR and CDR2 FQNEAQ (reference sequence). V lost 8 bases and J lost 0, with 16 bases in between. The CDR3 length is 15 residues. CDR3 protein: CASLPRGLMNTEAFF. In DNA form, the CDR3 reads TGTGCCAGCCTACCCCGGGGATTGATGAACACTGAAGCTTTCTTT.

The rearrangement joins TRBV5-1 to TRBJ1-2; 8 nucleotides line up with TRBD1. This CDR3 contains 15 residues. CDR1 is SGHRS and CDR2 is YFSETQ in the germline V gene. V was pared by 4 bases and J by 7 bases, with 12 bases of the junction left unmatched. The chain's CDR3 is CASSITGQGAAGYTF. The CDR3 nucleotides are TGCGCCAGCAGCATTACCGGACAGGGCGCTGCTGGCTACACCTTC.

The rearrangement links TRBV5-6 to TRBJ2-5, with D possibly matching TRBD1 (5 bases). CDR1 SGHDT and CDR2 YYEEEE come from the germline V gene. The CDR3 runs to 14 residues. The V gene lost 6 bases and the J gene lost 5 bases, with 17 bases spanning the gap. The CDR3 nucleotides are TGTGCCAGCACCTTAGGACACCTCGGGGAGACCCAGTACTTC. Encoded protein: CASTLGHLGETQYF. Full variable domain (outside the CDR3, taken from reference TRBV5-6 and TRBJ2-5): DAGVTQSPTHLIKTRGQQVTLRCSPKSGHDTVSWYQQALGQGPQFIFQYYEEEERQRGNFPDRFSGHQFPNYSSELNVNALLLGDSALYLCASTLGHLGETQYFGPGTRLLVL.

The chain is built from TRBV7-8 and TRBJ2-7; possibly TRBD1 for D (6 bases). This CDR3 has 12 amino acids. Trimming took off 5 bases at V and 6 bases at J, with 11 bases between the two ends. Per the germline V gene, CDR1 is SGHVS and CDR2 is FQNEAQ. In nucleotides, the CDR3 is TGTGCCAGCAGCGTGACAGGCGGCGAGCAGTACTTC. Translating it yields CASSVTGGEQYF.

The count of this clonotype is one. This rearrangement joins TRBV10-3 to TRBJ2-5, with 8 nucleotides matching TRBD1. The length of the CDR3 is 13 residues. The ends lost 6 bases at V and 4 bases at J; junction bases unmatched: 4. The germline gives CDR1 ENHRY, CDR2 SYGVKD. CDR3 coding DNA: TGTGCCATCAGAACACAGGGGGGAGAGACCCAGTACTTC. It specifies CAIRTQGGETQYF.

The CDR3 bases are TGTGCCAGCAGCTCAGTCGGGCGGGGTGAGCAGTTCTTC. Its translation: CASSSVGRGEQFF. J is TRBJ2-1 and V is TRBV5-4; D is possibly TRBD2 (6 bases). Germline V CDR1 and CDR2: SGHNT, YYREEE (reference sequence). The CDR3 length is 13 residues. Trimming left V 3 bases short and J 9 bases short, with 13 bases between. The variable domain in full, with the rest retrieved from reference TRBV5-4 and TRBJ2-1, is ETGVTQSPTHLIKTRGQQVTLRCSSQSGHNTVSWYQQALGQGPQFIFQYYREEENGRGNFPPRFSGLQFPNYSSELNVNALELDDSALYLCASSSVGRGEQFFGPGTRLTVL.

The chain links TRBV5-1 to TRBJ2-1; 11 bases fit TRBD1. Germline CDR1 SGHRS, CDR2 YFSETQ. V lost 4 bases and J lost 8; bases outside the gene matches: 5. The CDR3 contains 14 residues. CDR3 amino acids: CASSPDRGRHEQFF. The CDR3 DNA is TGCGCCAGCAGCCCGGACAGGGGGCGTCATGAGCAGTTCTTC. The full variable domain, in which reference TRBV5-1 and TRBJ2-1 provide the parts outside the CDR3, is KAGVTQTPRYLIKTRGQQVTLSCSPISGHRSVSWYQQTPGQGLQFLFEYFSETQRNKGNFPGRFSGRQFSNSRSEMNVSTLELGDSALYLCASSPDRGRHEQFFGPGTRLTVL.

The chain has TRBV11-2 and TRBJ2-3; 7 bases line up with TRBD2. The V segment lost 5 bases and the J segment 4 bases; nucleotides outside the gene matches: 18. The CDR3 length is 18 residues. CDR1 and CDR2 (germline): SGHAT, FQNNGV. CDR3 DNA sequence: TGTGCCAGCAGCAAATTAAGGCCCCGGGAGGCGGAGGCAGATACGCAGTATTTT. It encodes CASSKLRPREAEADTQYF.

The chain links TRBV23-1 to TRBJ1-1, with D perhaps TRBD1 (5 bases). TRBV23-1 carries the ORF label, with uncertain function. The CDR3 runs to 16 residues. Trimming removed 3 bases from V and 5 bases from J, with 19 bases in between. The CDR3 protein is CASSQAVGGDYTEAFF. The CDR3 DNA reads TGCGCCAGCAGTCAGGCGGTCGGGGGTGATTATACTGAAGCTTTCTTT.